The following is a TCR beta chain sequence with its context. Its antigen is unidentified. The sample is drawn from a study of cytomegalovirus exposure and HLA in healthy donors. General observations from the study: Several V segments, TRBV6-2 and TRBV6-3 among them, could not be told apart and were dropped.

The length of the CDR3 is 14 residues. Germline V lookup: CDR1 MGHDK, CDR2 SYGVNS. Trimming removed 1 base at V and 7 bases at J, with 11 bases between. The PCR used 60 Vbeta and 13 Jbeta primers. TCRdb's copy holds only in-frame clones and misses some; the assay was immunoSEQ multiplex PCR. Among around 190,000 clones listed, over 75% were seen once. The chain recombines TRBV25-1 with TRBJ2-4; maybe TRBD2 (6 bases). The TCR was taken from a woman aged 30 to 39 in good health and CMV-seronegative. What was sequenced was PBMCs. The CDR3 is CASSEWGVVNIQYF. The CDR3 DNA sequence: TGTGCCAGCAGTGAATGGGGGGTCGTGAACATTCAGTACTTC.